The T cell receptor beta chain described here comes from a study of blood T cell repertoires in COVID-19. At the level of the study: Samples representing acute and convalescent COVID-19 were sourced from the United States, Italy and Spain. In each case, the material was cDNA or gDNA derived from T cells, B-cell-depleted T cells, or PBMCs.

Germline V CDR1 and CDR2: SGDLS, YYNGEE. V was pared by 0 bases and J by 3 bases, with 11 bases of the junction left unmatched. This CDR3 is built from 17 residues. Patients in Seattle were enrolled during active infection, then followed longitudinally. How the authors handled the data: Estimation of nucleated cell counts relied on the amplification of reference gene primers. The protocol was immunoSEQ multiplex PCR, while the TCRdb copy is restricted to in-frame clones and leaves out a portion. V, J and clone size are taken as reported in that table, and D and trimming were inferred from the DNA itself. The table shows approximately 150,000 clones, with about four fifths occurring only once.

The V and J genes are TRBV9 and TRBJ2-5; 7 bases agree with TRBD1. This sequence originates from a woman of 80 years or more with COVID-19, enrolled during active disease. Input material: peripheral blood. CDR3 in amino acids: CASSVALGGIIEETQYF. CDR3 sequence (DNA): TGTGCCAGCAGCGTAGCGTTAGGGGGCATCATTGAAGAGACCCAGTACTTC. Combining the CDR3 with reference TRBV9 and TRBJ2-5 gives the whole variable domain DSGVTQTPKHLITATGQRVTLRCSPRSGDLSVYWYQQSLDQGLQFLIQYYNGEERAKGNILERFSAQQFPDLHSELNLSSLELGDSALYFCASSVALGGIIEETQYFGPGTRLLVL.